This T cell receptor (beta chain) was sequenced for a study of CD8 T cells in Susac syndrome. Study at large: When blood was collected, patients with Susac syndrome were therapy-naive, were taking corticosteroids, or were receiving intravenous immunoglobulin alone.

With random hexamers, 0.5 to 1 ug RNA was reverse transcribed. Amplification of TCR beta CDR3 by immunoSEQ multiplex PCR spanned 54 Vbeta and 13 Jbeta. TCRdb recomputed calls from the immunoSEQ multiplex PCR reads with MiXCR, one row per CDR3 protein. This table holds around 200,000 distinct CDR3 sequences, over 90% found once. Trimming left V 3 bases short and J 3 bases short, with 15 bases between. Germline loops: CDR1 SQVTM, CDR2 ANQGSEA. This CDR3 contains 15 residues. This clonotype was sampled from a human donor with Susac syndrome. The V gene is TRBV29-1, the J gene TRBJ2-1, with D perhaps TRBD2 (6 bases). Sequencing used CD4+ T cells from PBMCs. This CDR3 is CSVDTPGAGYNEQFF. The CDR3 nucleotides are TGCAGCGTTGATACACCGGGAGCAGGCTACAATGAGCAGTTCTTC.